These T cell receptor beta chains were read from a single sample in a study of vaccination and CD4 T cells after COVID-19. For these receptors, no antigen is known. Using its own MiXCR run on the PCR reads, TCRdb lists one record per CDR3 protein. The table includes around 19,000 distinct CDR3 sequences, 45% to 65% detected once. What was sequenced was CD4+ T cells from blood, cultured in vitro. The receptors here all came from a human donor who had recovered from COVID-19. The CDR3 runs from the conserved cysteine through the conserved F or W. The D gene is left open where the match is weak. For some rows the clone size is stated as once, few or many, or as a class when expanded; others skip it.

15	-	TRBV28	-	TRBJ2-3	CASRNGVSSTDTQYF	TGTGCCAGCCGGAATGGCGTCAGTTCCACAGATACGCAGTATTTT
14	-	TRBV19	few	TRBJ1-2	CASSIPRDHYGYTF	TGTGCCAGTAGTATACCAAGGGATCACTATGGCTACACCTTC
11	-	TRBV20-1	-	TRBJ1-3	CSARQKNTIYF	TGCAGTGCTCGACAGAAAAACACCATATATTTT
13	-	TRBV2	-	TRBJ1-1	CASSDWRNTEAFF	TGTGCCAGCAGTGATTGGAGGAACACTGAAGCTTTCTTT
16	TRBD1	TRBV2	-	TRBJ1-6	CASSLRDRGDNSPLHF	TGTGCCAGCAGCCTTAGGGACAGGGGAGATAATTCACCCCTCCACTTT
15	-	TRBV10-3	-	TRBJ2-3	CAIRTSGALTDTQYF	TGTGCCATCAGAACATCTGGGGCGCTCACAGATACGCAGTATTTT
17	-	TRBV18	-	TRBJ1-1	CASSPEEAGVGGTEAFF	TGTGCCAGCTCACCAGAGGAGGCGGGGGTTGGAGGGACTGAAGCTTTCTTT
15	-	TRBV27	-	TRBJ2-1	CASSSRQNSYNEQFF	TGTGCCAGCAGTTCCAGACAAAACTCCTACAATGAGCAGTTCTTC
14	-	TRBV12-3/TRBV12-4	-	TRBJ2-7	CASSSHAQGYEQYF	TGTGCCAGCAGTTCCCACGCGCAGGGCTACGAGCAGTACTTC
16	TRBD2	TRBV5-4	-	TRBJ2-1	CASSFTSGRRGNEQFF	TGTGCCAGCAGCTTCACTAGCGGGAGAAGGGGCAATGAGCAGTTCTTC
13	TRBD2	TRBV28	-	TRBJ2-2	CASSLRETGELFF	TGTGCCAGCAGTTTGCGGGAGACCGGGGAGCTGTTTTTT
15	TRBD1	TRBV27	-	TRBJ1-3	CASSRTGLSGNTIYF	TGTGCCAGCAGCAGGACAGGCCTCTCTGGAAACACCATATATTTT
13	-	TRBV19	-	TRBJ1-2	CASKRTADYGYTF	TGTGCCAGTAAACGGACAGCCGACTATGGCTACACCTTC
14	-	TRBV24-1	once	TRBJ1-1	CATNFGSGGTEASF	TGTGCCACCAATTTTGGGTCTGGGGGCACTGAAGCTTCCTTT
13	TRBD1	TRBV29-1	-	TRBJ2-7	CSAPGQGNYEQYF	TGCAGCGCTCCTGGACAGGGGAACTACGAGCAGTACTTC
13	TRBD1	TRBV19	-	TRBJ1-1	CASRGQGNTEAFF	TGTGCCAGTAGGGGACAGGGGAACACTGAAGCTTTCTTT
14	-	TRBV30	few	TRBJ1-5	CAWSVMDRNQPQHF	TGTGCCTGGAGTGTAATGGATCGCAATCAGCCCCAGCATTTT
17	TRBD2	TRBV20-1	-	TRBJ2-1	CSAATSGRRTSYNEQFF	TGCAGTGCCGCGACTAGCGGGAGGCGAACTTCCTACAATGAGCAGTTCTTC
13	TRBD1	TRBV10-1	few	TRBJ1-2	CASSAGQGDGYTF	TGCGCCAGCAGTGCTGGACAGGGTGATGGCTACACCTTC
15	-	TRBV19	-	TRBJ1-2	CASSIDPIVNYGYTF	TGTGCCAGTAGTATAGACCCTATCGTTAACTATGGCTACACCTTC
13	TRBD1	TRBV19	few	TRBJ1-2	CASSEGASYGYTF	TGTGCCAGTAGTGAGGGGGCGAGTTATGGCTACACCTTC
17	TRBD1	TRBV28	-	TRBJ1-1	CASSPLPGQGLRAEAFF	TGTGCCAGCAGTCCCCTCCCGGGACAGGGGTTAAGGGCTGAAGCTTTCTTT
14	-	TRBV5-4	-	TRBJ2-7	CASSSDMLYGEQYF	TGTGCCAGCAGCTCGGACATGCTTTATGGCGAGCAGTACTTC
15	-	TRBV7-9	-	TRBJ1-1	CASSLAGRPNTEAFF	TGTGCCAGCAGCTTAGCGGGCAGACCGAACACTGAAGCTTTCTTT
14	-	TRBV20-1	-	TRBJ2-7	CSARVTATVGEQYF	TGCAGTGCTAGAGTAACGGCTACCGTAGGAGAGCAGTACTTC
15	-	TRBV29-1	-	TRBJ2-3	CSVPYSGTSTDTQYF	TGCAGCGTTCCCTATAGCGGCACTAGCACAGATACGCAGTATTTT
15	TRBD1	TRBV6-1	-	TRBJ1-2	CASSEYGTVVYGYTF	TGTGCCAGCAGTGAGTACGGGACAGTCGTCTATGGCTACACCTTC
15	-	TRBV7-8	-	TRBJ2-7	CASSADRLPSYEQYF	TGTGCCAGCAGCGCCGACAGGCTGCCTTCCTACGAGCAGTACTTC
16	-	TRBV6-1	few	TRBJ1-5	CASSEWGGGDNQPQHF	TGTGCCAGCAGTGAATGGGGGGGAGGGGACAATCAGCCCCAGCATTTT
11	-	TRBV19	-	TRBJ2-5	CASSIKETQYF	TGTGCCAGTAGTATAAAGGAGACCCAGTACTTC
15	-	TRBV19	-	TRBJ1-4	CASRSLRVEYEKLFF	TGTGCCAGTAGATCGTTGAGGGTGGAGTATGAAAAACTGTTTTTT
15	-	TRBV7-2	-	TRBJ2-3	CASSFGGPRTDTQYF	TGTGCCAGCAGCTTTGGAGGGCCCCGGACAGATACGCAGTATTTT
15	-	TRBV7-9	-	TRBJ2-1	CASRGSGHSYNEQFF	TGTGCCAGCAGGGGAAGCGGCCACTCCTACAATGAGCAGTTCTTC
13	-	TRBV19	-	TRBJ1-3	CASSLSQGNTIYF	TGTGCCAGTAGCCTCTCCCAGGGAAACACCATATATTTT
16	TRBD1	TRBV5-1	-	TRBJ1-1	CASSLWGDREGTEAFF	TGCGCCAGCAGCTTGTGGGGGGACAGGGAGGGCACTGAAGCTTTCTTT
16	-	TRBV11-3	-	TRBJ2-5	CASSLAGWGREETQYF	TGTGCCAGCAGCTTAGCCGGTTGGGGGAGAGAAGAGACCCAGTACTTC
15	-	TRBV2	-	TRBJ1-1	CASSEASGMDTEAFF	TGTGCCAGCAGTGAAGCGTCAGGGATGGACACTGAAGCTTTCTTT
15	-	TRBV6-1	-	TRBJ1-5	CASSPTGSAYQPQHF	TGTGCCAGCAGCCCTACAGGGAGCGCCTATCAGCCCCAGCATTTT
15	TRBD2	TRBV24-1	-	TRBJ2-3	CATSGPGLSTDTQYF	TGTGCCACCAGTGGTCCGGGACTATCAACAGATACGCAGTATTTT
13	-	TRBV24-1	-	TRBJ2-5	CATSVDLYETQYF	TGTGCCACCAGTGTGGACCTATATGAGACCCAGTACTTC
18	TRBD2	TRBV27	-	TRBJ2-7	CASSTLVKGRGRPYEQYF	TGTGCCAGCAGCACCCTAGTCAAGGGGAGGGGTCGGCCATACGAGCAGTACTTC
14	TRBD1	TRBV5-1	-	TRBJ2-7	CASRAGTEAYEQYF	TGCGCCAGCAGGGCCGGGACAGAGGCTTACGAGCAGTACTTC
18	-	TRBV11-3	once	TRBJ1-3	CASSLWEHNLGSGNTIYF	TGTGCCAGCAGCTTATGGGAACATAACCTGGGGTCTGGAAACACCATATATTTT
13	TRBD2	TRBV18	-	TRBJ2-7	CASSSGRGPEQYF	TGTGCCAGCTCTAGCGGGAGGGGGCCCGAGCAGTACTTC
12	-	TRBV20-1	few	TRBJ1-2	CSAEKGNRGYTF	TGCAGTGCTGAGAAGGGGAATCGCGGCTACACCTTC
13	-	TRBV10-3	-	TRBJ1-1	CAITGAEDTEAFF	TGTGCCATCACGGGGGCAGAGGACACTGAAGCTTTCTTT
15	-	TRBV4-1	-	TRBJ1-4	CASSQVKGQGEKLFF	TGCGCCAGCAGCCAAGTTAAGGGTCAGGGTGAAAAACTGTTTTTT
14	-	TRBV20-1	-	TRBJ2-3	CSARVPGEADTQYF	TGCAGTGCTAGAGTACCGGGAGAAGCAGATACGCAGTATTTT
12	-	TRBV20-1	-	TRBJ1-2	CSAPDSYYGYTF	TGCAGTGCTCCGGACAGCTACTATGGCTACACCTTC